The source of this T cell receptor beta chain is a study of regulatory T cells in long-lasting Graves disease. Arm-PCR of CDR3 regions with iRepertoire HTBI primers generated TCR beta libraries. Authors' data handling: Identified across the samples were approximately 60 TRBV segments and 14 TRBJ segments. Via MiXCR, TCRdb re-called the multiplex PCR reads, giving one row per CDR3 protein. The V and J calls follow TCRdb's processing rather than the paper's. The sample lists under 450,000 distinct CDR3 sequences; roughly 15% were seen once. The time point is: newly diagnosed GD, antithyroid drugs for less than 3 months. Extracted RNA from PBMCs served as the source of the TCR library. An endocrinology department in Xi'an, China, recruited the patients. The peripheral blood volume drawn was about 10 milliliters, and it was collected into EDTA tubes. V gave up 3 bases and J gave up 1 base, with 7 bases separating them. From germline, CDR1 is LNHDA and CDR2 SQIVND (reference sequence). The CDR3 has 14 residues.

The count of this clonotype is one. The data also belong to a second study, concerning T cells in Graves' hyperthyroidism and ophthalmopathy. That report adds: HTBI primers were employed in a first-round RT-PCR of the TCR CDR3.

Sequencing used peripheral blood mononuclear cells (PBMCs), obtained at new diagnosis, from a patient treated with antithyroid drugs. The receptor was derived from a woman in her late teens or twenties with Graves disease. The genes are TRBV19 and TRBJ2-4; perhaps TRBD2 as D (6 bases). The CDR3 is CASSIAGAKNIQYF. The CDR3, as DNA: TGTGCCAGTAGTATCGCGGGGGCCAAAAACATTCAGTACTTC.